Listed below are T cell receptor beta chains from one sample, sequenced in a study of patients and donors after allogeneic stem cell transplantation. MiXCR, run by TCRdb on the RT-PCR reads, gives a single entry per CDR3 protein. The sample holds 920,000 or so distinct CDR3 sequences, about a sixth seen once. Sequencing was performed on blood, either unsorted or a sorted T cell fraction (not recorded which). These receptors were collected from a human donor who was either an allogeneic HSCT recipient or a stem cell or donor lymphocyte infusion donor (not recorded which). It is not recorded whose cells these are; they may come from a transplant donor. CDR3s include the opening cysteine and the closing phenylalanine or tryptophan. D genes are given only for firm matches. A clone size is listed for some rows: how often the clone was seen (once, few, many), or a class if it is expanded.

abundance,j_gene,v_gene,d_gene,CDR3aa,CDR3nt
few,TRBJ1-5,TRBV7-2,-,CASSWREGNQPQHF,TGTGCCAGCAGCTGGCGGGAGGGCAATCAGCCCCAGCATTTT
few,TRBJ2-1,TRBV12-3/TRBV12-4,TRBD2,CASSLKRGGDNEQFF,TGTGCCAGCAGTTTGAAGCGGGGGGGCGACAATGAGCAGTTCTTC
-,TRBJ2-5,TRBV9,TRBD1,CASSVGDREGTQYF,TGTGCCAGCAGCGTAGGGGACAGGGAAGGGACCCAGTACTTC
-,TRBJ1-5,TRBV3-1,-,CASSQAGDSNQPQHF,TGTGCCAGCAGCCAGGCAGGGGATAGCAATCAGCCCCAGCATTTT
-,TRBJ2-7,TRBV5-1,-,CASSPRGQGGSYEQYF,TGCGCCAGCAGCCCCCGCGGGCAGGGGGGCTCCTACGAGCAGTACTTC
-,TRBJ2-1,TRBV9,-,CASSVAVGEQFF,TGTGCCAGCAGCGTAGCCGTGGGTGAGCAGTTCTTC
few,TRBJ1-2,TRBV7-9,-,CASSSSSAWGYTF,TGTGCCAGCTCGTCTTCGTCGGCCTGGGGCTACACCTTC
-,TRBJ2-3,TRBV27,-,CASSFEQLNTDTQYF,TGTGCCAGCAGTTTCGAACAGCTAAACACAGATACGCAGTATTTT
-,TRBJ1-2,TRBV4-1,-,CASSQAEGEAYGYTF,TGCGCCAGCAGCCAAGCGGAGGGGGAGGCCTATGGCTACACCTTC
-,TRBJ2-5,TRBV3-1,-,CASSQETVETQYF,TGTGCCAGCAGCCAAGAGACGGTCGAGACCCAGTACTTC
-,TRBJ2-1,TRBV9,TRBD2,CASSVALSGGPGEQFF,TGTGCCAGCAGCGTAGCCCTCAGCGGGGGGCCGGGTGAGCAGTTCTTC
few,TRBJ2-3,TRBV11-2,TRBD2,CASSLLLAGGPSTDTQYF,TGTGCCAGCAGCTTACTCCTAGCGGGGGGGCCTAGCACAGATACGCAGTATTTT